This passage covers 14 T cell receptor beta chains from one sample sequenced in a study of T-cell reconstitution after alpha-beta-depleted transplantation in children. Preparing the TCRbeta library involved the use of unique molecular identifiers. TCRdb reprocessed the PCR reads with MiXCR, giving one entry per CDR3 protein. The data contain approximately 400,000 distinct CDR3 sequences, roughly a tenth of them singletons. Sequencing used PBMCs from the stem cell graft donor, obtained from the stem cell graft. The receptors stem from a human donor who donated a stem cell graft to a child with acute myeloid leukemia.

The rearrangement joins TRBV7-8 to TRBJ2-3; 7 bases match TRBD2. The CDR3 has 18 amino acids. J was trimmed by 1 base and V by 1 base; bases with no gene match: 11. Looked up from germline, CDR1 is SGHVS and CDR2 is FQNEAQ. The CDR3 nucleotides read TGTGCCAGCAGCTTAGTTTCGTCGGCGGGGGTGGGCACAGATACGCAGTATTTT. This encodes CASSLVSSAGVGTDTQYF.

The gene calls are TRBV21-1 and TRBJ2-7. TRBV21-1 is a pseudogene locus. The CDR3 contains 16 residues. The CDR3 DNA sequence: TGTGCCAGCAGCAAAGCGCGCCGGCGGCCCTCCTACGAGCAGTACTTC. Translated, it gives CASSKARRRPSYEQYF.

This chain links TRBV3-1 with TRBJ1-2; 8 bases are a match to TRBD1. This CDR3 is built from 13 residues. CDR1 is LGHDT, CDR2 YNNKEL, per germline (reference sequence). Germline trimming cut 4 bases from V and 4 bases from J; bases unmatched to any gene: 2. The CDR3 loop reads CASSRTGTYGYTF. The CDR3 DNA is TGTGCCAGCAGCCGGACAGGGACCTATGGCTACACCTTC. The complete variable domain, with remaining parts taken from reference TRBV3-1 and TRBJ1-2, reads DTAVSQTPKYLVTQMGNDKSIKCEQNLGHDTMYWYKQDSKKFLKIMFSYNNKELIINETVPNRFSPKSPDKAHLNLHINSLELGDSAVYFCASSRTGTYGYTFGSGTRLTVV.

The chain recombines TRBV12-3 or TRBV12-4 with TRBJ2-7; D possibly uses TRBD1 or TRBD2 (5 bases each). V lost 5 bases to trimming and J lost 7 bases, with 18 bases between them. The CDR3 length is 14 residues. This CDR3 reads CASSNRDRPGEQYV. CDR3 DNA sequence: TGTGCCAGCAGTAACCGGGACCGTCCTGGGGAGCAGTACGTC.

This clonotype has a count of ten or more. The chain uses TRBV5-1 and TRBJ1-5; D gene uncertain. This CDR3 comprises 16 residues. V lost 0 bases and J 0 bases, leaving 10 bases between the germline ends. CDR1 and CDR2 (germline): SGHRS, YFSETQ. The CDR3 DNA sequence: TGCGCCAGCAGCTTGGCCGGGATCGATAGCAATCAGCCCCAGCATTTT. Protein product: CASSLAGIDSNQPQHF.

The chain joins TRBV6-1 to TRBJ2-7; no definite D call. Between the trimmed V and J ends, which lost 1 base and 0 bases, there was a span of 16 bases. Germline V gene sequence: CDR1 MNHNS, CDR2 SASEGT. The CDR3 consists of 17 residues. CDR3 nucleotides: TGTGCCAGCAGTGAAGTGGGATTGGGCTTGAGCTCCTACGAGCAGTACTTC. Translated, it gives CASSEVGLGLSSYEQYF.

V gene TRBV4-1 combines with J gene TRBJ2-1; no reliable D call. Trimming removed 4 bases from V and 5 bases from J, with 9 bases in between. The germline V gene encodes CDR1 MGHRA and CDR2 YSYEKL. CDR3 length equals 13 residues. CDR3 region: CASSPPEDNEQFF. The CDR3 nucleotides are TGCGCCAGCAGCCCCCCCGAGGACAATGAGCAGTTCTTC.

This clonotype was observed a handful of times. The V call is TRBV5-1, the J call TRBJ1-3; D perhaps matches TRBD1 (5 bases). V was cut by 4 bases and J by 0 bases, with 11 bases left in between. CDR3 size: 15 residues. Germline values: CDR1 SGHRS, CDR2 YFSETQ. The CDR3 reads CASSAGLISGNTIYF. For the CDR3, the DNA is TGCGCCAGCAGCGCGGGACTGATCTCTGGAAACACCATATATTTT. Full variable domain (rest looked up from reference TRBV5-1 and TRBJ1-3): KAGVTQTPRYLIKTRGQQVTLSCSPISGHRSVSWYQQTPGQGLQFLFEYFSETQRNKGNFPGRFSGRQFSNSRSEMNVSTLELGDSALYLCASSAGLISGNTIYFGEGSWLTVV.

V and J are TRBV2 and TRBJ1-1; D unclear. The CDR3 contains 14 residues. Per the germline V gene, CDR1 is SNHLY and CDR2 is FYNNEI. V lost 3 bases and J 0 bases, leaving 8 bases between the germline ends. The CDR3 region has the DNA TGTGCCAGCAGTGAGGGCAGGCTGAACACTGAAGCTTTCTTT. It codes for CASSEGRLNTEAFF. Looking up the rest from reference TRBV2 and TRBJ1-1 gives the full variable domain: EPEVTQTPSHQVTQMGQEVILRCVPISNHLYFYWYRQILGQKVEFLVSFYNNEISEKSEIFDDQFSVERPDGSNFTLKIRSTKLEDSAMYFCASSEGRLNTEAFFGQGTRLTVV.

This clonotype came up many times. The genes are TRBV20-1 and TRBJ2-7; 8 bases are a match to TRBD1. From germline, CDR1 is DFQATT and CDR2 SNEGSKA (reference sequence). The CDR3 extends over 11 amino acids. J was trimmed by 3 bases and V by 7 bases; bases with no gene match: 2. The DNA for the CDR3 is TGCAGTGTTGGACAGGGCTACGAGCAGTACGTC. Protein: CSVGQGYEQYV.

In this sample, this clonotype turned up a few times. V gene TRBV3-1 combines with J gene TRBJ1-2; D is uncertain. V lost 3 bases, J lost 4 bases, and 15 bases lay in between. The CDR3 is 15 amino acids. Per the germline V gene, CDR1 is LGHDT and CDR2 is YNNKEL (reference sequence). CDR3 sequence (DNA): TGTGCCAGCAGCCAGGCACTCATCGGGCGCTATGGCTACACCTTC. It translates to CASSQALIGRYGYTF.

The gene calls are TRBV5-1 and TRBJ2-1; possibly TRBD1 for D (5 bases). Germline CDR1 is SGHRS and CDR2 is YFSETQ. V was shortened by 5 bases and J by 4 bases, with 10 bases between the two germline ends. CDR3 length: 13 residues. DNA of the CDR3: TGCGCCAGCAGATCTGACAGTTACAATGAGCAGTTCTTC. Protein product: CASRSDSYNEQFF.

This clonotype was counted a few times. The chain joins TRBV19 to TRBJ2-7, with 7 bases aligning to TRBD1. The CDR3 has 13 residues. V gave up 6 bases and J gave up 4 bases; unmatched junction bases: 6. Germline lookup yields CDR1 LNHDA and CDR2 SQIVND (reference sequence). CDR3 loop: CASSAQGLYEQYF. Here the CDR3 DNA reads TGTGCCAGTAGCGCACAGGGGTTGTACGAGCAGTACTTC.

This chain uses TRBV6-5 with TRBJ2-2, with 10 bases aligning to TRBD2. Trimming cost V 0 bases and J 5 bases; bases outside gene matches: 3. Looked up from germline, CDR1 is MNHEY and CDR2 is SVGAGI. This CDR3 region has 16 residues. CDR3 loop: CASSYSSGGLTGELFF. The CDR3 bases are TGTGCCAGCAGTTACTCTAGCGGGGGGCTAACCGGGGAGCTGTTTTTT.